Listed here are 11 T cell receptor beta chains from one sample, sequenced in a study of blood T cells in healthy people across ages (dated by TCRdb to 2015 to 2017). Library prep was done by 5' RACE. The instrument given in TCRdb is Illumina HiSeq 2500. The second PCR ran for roughly 6 to 11 cycles and used a J-beta primer mix along with a sample-barcoded 5' primer. The public reads were reprocessed in TCRdb via fastp at Q25 and MiXCR, keeping in-frame beta chains. CDR3 protein duplicates are merged, each entry listing the most common genes and DNA. The sample has about 780,000 distinct CDR3 sequences on record, less than 60% of them singletons. The top ten hold about a sixth of the sample. Sample: blood. The source is an elderly man in good health.

The gene calls are TRBV29-1 and TRBJ2-1, with TRBD2 identical over 7 bases. This CDR3 is 12 amino acids long. The junction had 8 bases not matched to a gene; V was cut back by 7 bases and J by 8 bases. In germline, CDR1 is SQVTM, CDR2 ANQGSEA. In DNA form, the CDR3 reads TGCAGCGCCAGGACTAGTGGCGATGAGCAGTTCTTC. Its translation is CSARTSGDEQFF.

The V call is TRBV7-2, the J call TRBJ2-4; no clear D. The V end was cut by 5 bases, the J end by 4 bases, with 6 bases between. The CDR3 length is 12 residues. The germline V gene encodes CDR1 SGHTA and CDR2 FQGNSA. CDR3 loop: CASSPPKNIQYF. CDR3 in DNA: TGTGCCAGCAGCCCCCCAAAAAACATTCAGTACTTC.

The chain couples TRBV18 to TRBJ2-7; 7 positions match TRBD1. CDR1 is KGHSH and CDR2 is LQKENI in the germline V gene. V lost 0 bases and J lost 9; bases outside the gene matches: 5. The length of the CDR3 is 13 residues. The CDR3 DNA reads as TGTGCCAGCTCACCACCCGACAGGGTAATGCAGTACTTC. As protein: CASSPPDRVMQYF.

The chain couples TRBV10-2 to TRBJ2-3; 11 bases are shared with TRBD2. The CDR3 runs 18 residues. Trimming removed 0 bases from V and 0 bases from J; junction bases left unmatched: 5. Germline loops: CDR1 WSHSY, CDR2 SAAADI. Here the CDR3 reads CASSESGLAVTSTDTQYF. The CDR3 bases are TGCGCCAGCAGTGAGTCGGGACTAGCGGTAACTAGCACAGATACGCAGTATTTT.

This chain joins TRBV27 and TRBJ1-5; 7 nucleotides line up with TRBD1. The CDR3 is 15 residues long. The J segment lost 5 bases and the V segment lost 4 bases, leaving 8 bases of the junction unmatched. Looked up from germline, CDR1 is MNHEY and CDR2 is SMNVEV (reference sequence). CDR3 coding DNA: TGTGCCAGCAGTTCCACCGGGACAGCCCATCAGCCCCAGCATTTT. Translating gives CASSSTGTAHQPQHF.

The chain is built from TRBV28 and TRBJ1-5, with D possibly TRBD1 on 5 matching bases. Germline V CDR1 and CDR2: MDHEN, SYDVKM. The V gene lost 8 bases and the J gene lost 4 bases, with 12 bases spanning the gap. This CDR3 region has 13 residues. In nucleotides, the CDR3 is TGTGCCAGCGTAGACAGACCGAATCAGCCCCAGCATTTT. Translating gives CASVDRPNQPQHF.

This clonotype turned up a few times. This chain links TRBV28 with TRBJ2-7, with 8 bases aligning to TRBD2. The CDR3 contains 15 residues. The J segment lost 6 bases and the V segment lost 10 bases, leaving 17 bases of the junction unmatched. In germline, CDR1 is MDHEN, CDR2 SYDVKM. CDR3 protein: CATEAGSGALGEQYF. CDR3 in DNA: TGTGCCACCGAAGCCGGTAGCGGGGCCCTCGGCGAGCAGTACTTC.

V is TRBV7-9 and J is TRBJ2-7; tentative D call: TRBD1 (6 bases). Trimming took off 5 bases at V and 4 bases at J, with 12 bases between the two ends. The CDR3 contains 13 residues. Germline V gene sequence: CDR1 SEHNR, CDR2 FQNEAQ (reference sequence). CDR3 nucleotide sequence: TGTGCCAGCAGCCCATCCAGGGGATACGAGCAGTACTTC. Its translation is CASSPSRGYEQYF. Together with reference TRBV7-9 and TRBJ2-7, the CDR3 gives the full variable domain: DTGVSQNPRHKITKRGQNVTFRCDPISEHNRLYWYRQTLGQGPEFLTYFQNEAQLEKSRLLSDRFSAERPKGSFSTLEIQRTEQGDSAMYLCASSPSRGYEQYFGPGTRLTVT.

This clonotype was picked up one time. The chain joins TRBV2 to TRBJ2-1; D is perhaps TRBD1 or TRBD2 (6 bases each). The CDR3 has 14 amino acids. Germline assignment: CDR1 SNHLY and CDR2 FYNNEI. Trimming took 0 bases from V and 6 from J, leaving 9 bases between them. As DNA, the CDR3 is TGTGCCAGCAGTGAAGCTCGGGGGCCCAATGAGCAGTTCTTC. This gives the protein CASSEARGPNEQFF.

In its sample, this clonotype was seen a few times. The CDR3 region is CASSLAGVPISETQYF. The CDR3 DNA reads TGCGCCAGCAGCTTGGCCGGCGTGCCAATTTCCGAGACCCAGTACTTC. The chain couples TRBV5-1 to TRBJ2-5; D is uncertain. Germline V gene data show CDR1 as SGHRS and CDR2 as YFSETQ. The V and J ends lost 0 bases and 5 bases respectively, with 17 bases between them. This CDR3 spans 16 amino acids. Combining the CDR3 with reference TRBV5-1 and TRBJ2-5 gives the whole variable domain KAGVTQTPRYLIKTRGQQVTLSCSPISGHRSVSWYQQTPGQGLQFLFEYFSETQRNKGNFPGRFSGRQFSNSRSEMNVSTLELGDSALYLCASSLAGVPISETQYFGPGTRLLVL.

This chain joins TRBV20-1 and TRBJ1-4, with 9 bases lining up with TRBD1. The CDR3 loop spans 14 amino acids. Germline assignment: CDR1 DFQATT and CDR2 SNEGSKA (reference sequence). Trimming removed 1 base from V and 8 bases from J; junction bases left unmatched: 5. CDR3 bases: TGCAGTGCTAGAGCGGGACAGGGTAGCGAAAAACTGTTTTTT. Its protein product is CSARAGQGSEKLFF.